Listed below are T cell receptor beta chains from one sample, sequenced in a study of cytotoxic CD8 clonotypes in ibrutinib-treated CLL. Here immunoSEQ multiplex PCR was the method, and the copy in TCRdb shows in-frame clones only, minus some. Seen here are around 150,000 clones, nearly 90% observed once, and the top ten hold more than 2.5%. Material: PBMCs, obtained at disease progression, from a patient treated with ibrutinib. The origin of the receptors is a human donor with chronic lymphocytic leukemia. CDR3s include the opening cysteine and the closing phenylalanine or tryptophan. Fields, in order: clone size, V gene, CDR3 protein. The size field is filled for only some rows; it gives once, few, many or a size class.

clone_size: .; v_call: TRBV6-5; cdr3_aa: CASSYEGDTDTQYF
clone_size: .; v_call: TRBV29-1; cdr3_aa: CSVGGLADSSLYEQYF
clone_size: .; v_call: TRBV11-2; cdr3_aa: CASSLEGNTGELFF
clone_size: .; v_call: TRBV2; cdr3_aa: CASSTRDRANTEAFF
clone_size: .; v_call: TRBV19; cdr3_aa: CASSIVIAAETQYF
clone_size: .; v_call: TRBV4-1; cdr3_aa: CASSQDDRPNYEQYF
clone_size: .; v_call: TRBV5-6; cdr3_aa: CASSLGLGANYGYTF
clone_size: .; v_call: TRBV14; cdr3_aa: CASSRGMNTEAFF
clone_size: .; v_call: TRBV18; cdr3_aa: CASSPGTGRYEAFF
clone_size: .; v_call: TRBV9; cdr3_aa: CASRGTVGYGYTF
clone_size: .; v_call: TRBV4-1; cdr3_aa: CASSQVDRGGYEQYF
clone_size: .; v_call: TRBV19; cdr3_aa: CASSLGGIYEQYF
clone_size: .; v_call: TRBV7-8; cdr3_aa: CASSLAGLAGVADTQYF
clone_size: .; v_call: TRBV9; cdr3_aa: CASSGSRSSGNTIYF
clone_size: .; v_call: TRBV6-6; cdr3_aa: CASAVNQNYQETQYF
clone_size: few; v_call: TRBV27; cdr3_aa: CASSLGGSYGYTF
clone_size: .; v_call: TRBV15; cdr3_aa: CATSRGDRGNQPQHF
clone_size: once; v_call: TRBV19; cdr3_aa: CASSIDSDGVIGDTQYF
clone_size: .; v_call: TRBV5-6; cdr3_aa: CASSLRDRERDTEAFF
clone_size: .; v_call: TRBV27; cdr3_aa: CASSLDRGRDTQYF
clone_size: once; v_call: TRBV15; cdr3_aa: CATSRNNPLRTGGRTGELFF
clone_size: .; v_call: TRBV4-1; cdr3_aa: CASSQRDEQYF
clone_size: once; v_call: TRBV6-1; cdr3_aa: CAIRASGNQPQHF
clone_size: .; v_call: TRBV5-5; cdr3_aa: CASSVPGNEKLFF
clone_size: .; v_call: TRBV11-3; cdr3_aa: CASSSELGVVGGYTF
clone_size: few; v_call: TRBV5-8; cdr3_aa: CASSLSLNQPQHF
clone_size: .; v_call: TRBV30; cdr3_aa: CAWSAGIPALNEQFF
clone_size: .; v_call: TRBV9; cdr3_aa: CASSVPSGYNEQFF
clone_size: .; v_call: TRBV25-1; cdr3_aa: CASSDHSGGQETQYF
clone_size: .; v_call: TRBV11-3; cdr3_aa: CASSPGRGNRAFF
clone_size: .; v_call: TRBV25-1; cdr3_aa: CASSVSYEQYF
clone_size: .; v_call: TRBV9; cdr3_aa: CASTGAGVQETQYF
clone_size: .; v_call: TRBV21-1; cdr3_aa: CASSKALRNQPQHF
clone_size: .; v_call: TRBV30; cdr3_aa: CAWSQGLGYTF
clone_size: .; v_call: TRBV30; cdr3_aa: CAWSVGRTSGNYEQYF
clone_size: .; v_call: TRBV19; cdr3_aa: CASSIYPGQGSPYEQYF
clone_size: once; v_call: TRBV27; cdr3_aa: CASTTRGLHNEKLFF
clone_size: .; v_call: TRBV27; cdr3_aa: CASSAQGQGVQNTIYF
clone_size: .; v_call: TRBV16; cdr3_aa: CASSQSPELAATGELFF
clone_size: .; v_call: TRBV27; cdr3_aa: CASSQGTSGSYEQFF
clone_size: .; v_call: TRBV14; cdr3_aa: CASSQDRWEWSAQETQYF
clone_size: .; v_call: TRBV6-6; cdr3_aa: CASSYSNSARGDEQFF